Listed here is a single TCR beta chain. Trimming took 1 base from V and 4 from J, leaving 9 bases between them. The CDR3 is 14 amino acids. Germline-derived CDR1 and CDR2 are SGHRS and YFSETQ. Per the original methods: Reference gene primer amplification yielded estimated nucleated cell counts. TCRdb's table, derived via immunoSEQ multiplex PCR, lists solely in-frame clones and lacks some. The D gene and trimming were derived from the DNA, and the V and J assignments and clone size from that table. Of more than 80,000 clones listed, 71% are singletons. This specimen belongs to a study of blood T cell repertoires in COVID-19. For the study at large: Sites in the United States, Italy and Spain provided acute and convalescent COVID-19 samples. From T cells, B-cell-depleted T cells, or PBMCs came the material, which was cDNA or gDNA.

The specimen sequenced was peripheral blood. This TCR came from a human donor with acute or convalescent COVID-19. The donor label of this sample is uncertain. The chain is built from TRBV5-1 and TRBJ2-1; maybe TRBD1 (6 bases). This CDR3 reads CASSLLGGYNEQFF. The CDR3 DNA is TGCGCCAGCAGCTTGCTAGGGGGTTACAATGAGCAGTTCTTC.